Below are 3 T cell receptor beta chains sequenced from a single sample in a study of T cells in Graves' hyperthyroidism and ophthalmopathy. Amplification of TCR beta CDR3 regions was performed using RNA transcripts as template. First-round RT-PCR of the TCR CDR3 relied on the HTBI primer set. Via MiXCR, TCRdb re-called the multiplex PCR reads, giving one row per CDR3 protein. The sample records fewer than 350,000 distinct CDR3 sequences, 13% to 15% being singletons. Sequenced: blood. The source is a woman between 45 and 65 years old with Graves' hyperthyroidism that later progressed to Graves' ophthalmopathy.

In the case of this clonotype: A much larger clone differs by one base, so this may be a read error. This chain joins TRBV24-1 and TRBJ2-7; TRBD1 matches 8 bases. V shed 5 bases and J 4 bases; nucleotides not matched to a gene: 12. Germline CDR1 KGHDR, CDR2 SFDVKD. The CDR3 extends over 16 amino acids. The CDR3 region has the DNA TGTGCCACCAGTGGTTTCGGGGCAGGGGGCGGTTACGAGCAGTACTTC. Encoded protein: CATSGFGAGGGYEQYF.

The rearrangement links TRBV7-9 to TRBJ2-5, with 9 bases aligning to TRBD2. The CDR3 has 19 residues. Germline V gives CDR1 SEHNR, CDR2 FQNEAQ (reference sequence). With 4 bases clipped from V and 5 bases from J, the junction kept 20 bases outside the gene matches. CDR3 in amino acids: CASSSSRIAGDRIGETQYF. In DNA, the CDR3 is TGTGCCAGCAGCTCTTCTCGGATAGCGGGGGATAGAATCGGGGAGACCCAGTACTTC.

This clonotype was detected many times. The rearrangement links TRBV2 to TRBJ1-2, with D possibly TRBD1 on 5 matching bases. This CDR3 is built from 13 residues. The V end lost 4 bases, the J end lost 4 bases, and 10 bases lay between the germline ends. The germline gives CDR1 SNHLY, CDR2 FYNNEI. CDR3 in DNA: TGTGCCAGCAGTGGGGGGGTCCTCTATGGCTACACCTTC. It encodes CASSGGVLYGYTF.